The 31 T cell receptor beta chains below come from one sample, sequenced in a study of human T cells and chemical hapten exposure. TCRdb ran MiXCR on the RACE reads and lists one entry per CDR3 protein. The sample includes 280,000 or so distinct CDR3 sequences, roughly 7.7% of them seen just once. The time point denotes: pre-sensitization, week 0. Indicated treatment: therapeutic diphenylcyclopropenone sensitization with weekly scalp DPC. The specimen comprised whole blood, sampled in connection with sensitization to the hapten diphenylcyclopropenone (DPC). All receptors come from a young man with alopecia areata. Some clones in this sample may be carry-over from other donors' samples.

This clonotype was detected only a few times. The rearrangement links TRBV28 to TRBJ2-3; tentative D call: TRBD1 (7 bases). This CDR3 spans 16 amino acids. V lost 7 bases and J 0 bases, leaving 17 bases between the germline ends. Germline V lookup: CDR1 MDHEN, CDR2 SYDVKM. The CDR3: CASNPAGQSSTDTQYF. The CDR3 DNA reads TGTGCCAGCAATCCCGCGGGACAGTCTAGCACAGATACGCAGTATTTT.

This clonotype was seen only a few times. The chain employs TRBV20-1 and TRBJ2-1; D is possibly TRBD2 (7 bases). The CDR3 spans 15 residues. Germline V gene sequence: CDR1 DFQATT, CDR2 SNEGSKA (reference sequence). Trimming removed 5 bases at V and 4 bases at J, with 18 bases between. CDR3 coding DNA: TGCAGTGCTTACCTTGGGCGGGGGCCTTACAATGAGCAGTTCTTC. Translated: CSAYLGRGPYNEQFF.

This clonotype has at least ten counts. V and J are TRBV6-6 and TRBJ1-2; D unclear. The CDR3 extends over 13 amino acids. Germline CDR1 reads MNHNY; CDR2 reads SVGAGI (reference sequence). V was shortened by 6 bases and J by 4 bases, with 12 bases between the two germline ends. CDR3 in amino acids: CASSVGQIYGYTF. In nucleotides, the CDR3 is TGTGCCAGCAGCGTCGGGCAGATCTATGGCTACACCTTC.

The V gene is TRBV7-9, the J gene TRBJ1-1; D call uncertain. Looked up from germline, CDR1 is SEHNR and CDR2 is FQNEAQ (reference sequence). The CDR3 runs 12 residues. Trimming removed 5 bases at V and 4 bases at J, with 8 bases between. The DNA of the CDR3 is TGTGCCAGCAGCGAGGAGGCCACTGAAGCTTTCTTT. It encodes CASSEEATEAFF. Filled out from reference TRBV7-9 and TRBJ1-1, the complete variable domain reads DTGVSQNPRHKITKRGQNVTFRCDPISEHNRLYWYRQTLGQGPEFLTYFQNEAQLEKSRLLSDRFSAERPKGSFSTLEIQRTEQGDSAMYLCASSEEATEAFFGQGTRLTVV.

This clonotype appeared many times. The gene calls are TRBV10-3 and TRBJ1-1; unclear D gene. CDR1 ENHRY and CDR2 SYGVKD come from the germline V gene. Trimming took off 3 bases at V and 11 bases at J, with 10 bases between the two ends. This CDR3 is built from 11 residues. CDR3: CAISEPGSAFF. The CDR3 DNA sequence: TGTGCCATCAGTGAACCGGGATCGGCTTTCTTT.

This clonotype was counted ten times or more. This chain connects TRBV11-1 to TRBJ2-7; D call uncertain. This CDR3 is 13 amino acids long. V dropped 1 base and J dropped 4 bases, with 8 bases sitting between them. Germline V lookup: CDR1 SGHAT, CDR2 FQDESV (reference sequence). The CDR3 DNA reads TGTGCCAGCAGCTTAGGCAGGAGTTACGAGCAGTACGTC. Translating it yields CASSLGRSYEQYV.

This chain joins TRBV11-2 and TRBJ1-1; D is perhaps TRBD1 (6 bases). The CDR3 runs 12 residues. Germline loops: CDR1 SGHAT, CDR2 FQNNGV. The V and J ends lost 0 bases and 11 bases respectively, with 10 bases between them. CDR3 coding DNA: TGTGCCAGCAGCTTAGATCGGAGGGGGGCTTTCTTT. This encodes CASSLDRRGAFF.

V gene TRBV6-2 or TRBV6-3 combines with J gene TRBJ2-7; TRBD1 might be the D (6 bases). Deletions cut 5 bases from V and 5 bases from J, with 16 bases between. Germline-derived CDR1 and CDR2 are MNHEY and SVGEGT. The CDR3 is 14 amino acids. DNA for the CDR3: TGTGCCAGCAGTGACAGGACTGGTCAAGACGAGCAGTACGTC. It translates to CASSDRTGQDEQYV.

This chain uses TRBV10-3 with TRBJ1-2, with D hard to call. V dropped 0 bases and J dropped 0 bases, with 5 bases sitting between them. CDR3 length equals 14 residues. Germline V gives CDR1 ENHRY, CDR2 SYGVKD. The CDR3 nucleotides are TGTGCCATCAGTGAGTCTGTGACTAACTATGGCTACACCTTC. Its protein product is CAISESVTNYGYTF.

This chain links TRBV14 with TRBJ1-1, with D possibly matching TRBD1 (6 bases). CDR3 length: 15 residues. Germline CDR1 is SGHDN and CDR2 is FVKESK. Trimming stripped 3 bases from V and 6 bases from J, with 17 bases between. The CDR3 DNA is TGTGCCAGCAGCCAGGAAACTGGGGGCTTCGCTGAAGCTTTCTTT. It yields the protein CASSQETGGFAEAFF.

The V gene is TRBV2, the J gene TRBJ2-1, with TRBD1 matching over 9 bases. CDR1 SNHLY and CDR2 FYNNEI come from the germline V gene. The CDR3 has 15 residues. The junction had 5 bases not matched to a gene; V was cut back by 4 bases and J by 4 bases. CDR3 in DNA: TGTGCCAGCAGTGCGAGGACAGGGGCTTACAATGAGCAGTTCTTC. Residues: CASSARTGAYNEQFF. The full variable domain, rest sourced from reference TRBV2 and TRBJ2-1, is EPEVTQTPSHQVTQMGQEVILRCVPISNHLYFYWYRQILGQKVEFLVSFYNNEISEKSEIFDDQFSVERPDGSNFTLKIRSTKLEDSAMYFCASSARTGAYNEQFFGPGTRLTVL.

This clonotype came up many times. This sequence joins TRBV20-1 and TRBJ1-2, with D uncertain. In germline, CDR1 is DFQATT, CDR2 SNEGSKA (reference sequence). The CDR3 runs to 14 residues. Trimming removed 6 bases at V and 2 bases at J, with 16 bases between. The CDR3 protein is CSAGSRGPNYGYTF. The CDR3 DNA follows: TGCAGTGCGGGGAGTAGAGGTCCCAACTATGGCTACACCTTC.

This clonotype was found many times. The CDR3 reads CASSSGTRDNEQFF. CDR3 nucleotides: TGTGCCAGCAGCAGCGGGACAAGAGACAATGAGCAGTTCTTC. This sequence joins TRBV7-9 and TRBJ2-1; TRBD2 might be the D (7 bases). The germline CDR1 and CDR2 sequences are SEHNR and FQNEAQ (reference sequence). This CDR3 is 14 amino acids long. V was cut by 5 bases and J by 5 bases, with 13 bases left in between.

The V and J genes are TRBV11-2 and TRBJ2-1; 13 bases are a match to TRBD2. Germline CDR1 is SGHAT and CDR2 is FQNNGV. Trimming removed 2 bases from V and 2 bases from J; junction bases left unmatched: 9. The CDR3 length is 19 residues. CDR3 bases: TGTGCCAGCAGCTTATCGGGACTAGCGGGGTTCCTCCCCTACAATGAGCAGTTCTTC. Residues: CASSLSGLAGFLPYNEQFF.

This clonotype has a handful of counts. CDR3 in DNA: TGTGCCAGCAGCAAGGGACAGGGGGCCTCTTTCGAGCAGTACTTC. Translating gives CASSKGQGASFEQYF. The gene calls are TRBV28 and TRBJ2-7; 12 bases are shared with TRBD1. Germline V gene lookup returns CDR1 MDHEN and CDR2 SYDVKM. There are 15 residues in the CDR3. Unmatched junction bases numbered 9, after V lost 6 bases and J lost 6 bases.

The rearrangement uses TRBV28 and TRBJ2-2, with a tentative D call TRBD1 (6 bases). The CDR3 spans 17 residues. Germline V gene sequence: CDR1 MDHEN, CDR2 SYDVKM. V shed 3 bases and J shed 4 bases, with 18 bases lying between them. The CDR3 sequence is CASSFAQGRRGTGELFF. DNA for the CDR3: TGTGCCAGCAGTTTTGCGCAGGGGCGTCGTGGCACCGGGGAGCTGTTTTTT.

This clonotype was found a few times. The chain joins TRBV6-1 to TRBJ1-2; no definite D call. The CDR3 extends over 14 amino acids. CDR1 is MNHNS and CDR2 is SASEGT in the germline V gene. Trimming cost V 5 bases and J 6 bases, with 16 bases left between them. The CDR3 nucleotides are TGTGCCAGCAGTCAAGATTTAAGGTCGGATGGCTACACCTTC. This codes for CASSQDLRSDGYTF.

The chain employs TRBV4-3 and TRBJ1-5, with D unresolved. Trimming took 0 bases from V and 7 from J, leaving 10 bases between them. The length of the CDR3 is 14 residues. Germline V gene data show CDR1 as LGHNA and CDR2 as YSLEER. The CDR3: CASSQEGPGQPQHF. For the CDR3, the DNA is TGCGCCAGCAGCCAAGAAGGACCTGGGCAGCCCCAGCATTTT.

This clonotype was seen ten or more times. The chain couples TRBV6-5 to TRBJ2-2; D is unclear. V shed 6 bases and J shed 2 bases, with 10 bases lying between them. This CDR3 region has 14 residues. The V gene's germline CDR1 is MNHEY and CDR2 SVGAGI. This chain's CDR3 is CASRYSGNTGELFF. CDR3 nucleotides: TGTGCCAGCAGGTACAGTGGAAACACCGGGGAGCTGTTTTTT.

This clonotype was seen a few times. The gene calls are TRBV11-2 and TRBJ1-3, with D perhaps matching TRBD1 (6 bases). The CDR3 has 16 amino acids. The V end was cut by 5 bases, the J end by 3 bases, with 17 bases between. Germline CDR1 and CDR2: SGHAT and FQNNGV. The CDR3 DNA sequence: TGTGCCAGCAGCCTATCCGCGGGGGCGAGTGGAAACACCATATATTTT. It is translated as CASSLSAGASGNTIYF.

This chain joins TRBV12-3 or TRBV12-4 and TRBJ2-7; perhaps TRBD2 as D (6 bases). The CDR3 is 14 residues long. With 2 bases removed from V and 3 bases from J, the gap between germline ends came to 11 bases. In nucleotides, the CDR3 is TGTGCCAGCAGTTTAAATAGGGGAGGCTACGAGCAGTACGTC. Amino acids: CASSLNRGGYEQYV.

This clonotype was seen a few times. The chain carries TRBV4-3 and TRBJ1-2; 9 bases agree with TRBD1. Germline loops: CDR1 LGHNA, CDR2 YSLEER. J gave up 2 bases and V 7 bases, and 8 bases lay outside the gene matches. This CDR3 spans 15 amino acids. The CDR3 coding sequence is TGCGCCAGCAAACAGGGGGCAGGTACGAACTATGGCTACACCTTC. Translating gives CASKQGAGTNYGYTF.

This clonotype occurred a few times. The chain carries TRBV9 and TRBJ1-1, with TRBD1 matching 9 bases. The CDR3 sequence is 14 residues long. J gave up 4 bases and V 3 bases, and 4 bases lay outside the gene matches. Germline V lookup: CDR1 SGDLS, CDR2 YYNGEE. The CDR3 here is CASSEGGQGTEAFF. For the CDR3, the DNA is TGTGCCAGCAGCGAGGGGGGACAGGGCACTGAAGCTTTCTTT.

This chain joins TRBV20-1 and TRBJ1-4; D gene uncertain. The CDR3 is 13 residues long. From germline, CDR1 is DFQATT and CDR2 SNEGSKA (reference sequence). The ends were cut back, 5 bases at V and 0 bases at J, with 7 bases in the middle. The CDR3 nucleotides are TGCAGTGCTCGCCTTGCAACTAATGAAAAACTGTTTTTT. Translating it yields CSARLATNEKLFF.

This clonotype was observed at least ten times. V usage is TRBV27 and J usage is TRBJ1-1; 8 nucleotides align to TRBD1. This CDR3 is 16 amino acids long. V dropped 6 bases and J dropped 4; count of bases not matched to a gene: 13. CDR1 and CDR2 from the germline V gene are MNHEY and SMNVEV (reference sequence). The CDR3 bases are TGTGCCAGCAGACCGGGACAGGTGGTTTTCGGCACTGAAGCTTTCTTT. It is translated as CASRPGQVVFGTEAFF.

The chain uses TRBV4-1 and TRBJ2-5; 9 bases agree with TRBD1. CDR1 is MGHRA, CDR2 YSYEKL, per germline. J gave up 3 bases and V 5 bases, and 10 bases lay outside the gene matches. The CDR3 covers 16 residues. The CDR3 nucleotides are TGCGCCAGCAGCTTGTGGTCCGGGACAGGGAAAGAGACCCAGTACTTC. Translation: CASSLWSGTGKETQYF.

The chain recombines TRBV12-3 or TRBV12-4 with TRBJ1-3; D call uncertain. The CDR3 has 13 residues. Trimming pared 7 bases from V and 4 bases from J, leaving 11 bases between. The CDR3 loop reads CASNWASGNTIYF. The CDR3 DNA reads as TGTGCCAGCAATTGGGCGTCGGGAAACACCATATATTTT.

This chain connects TRBV20-1 to TRBJ2-7; D gene uncertain. This CDR3 comprises 16 residues. CDR1 is DFQATT, CDR2 SNEGSKA, per germline (reference sequence). V was shortened by 1 base and J by 2 bases, with 18 bases between the two germline ends. CDR3 residues: CSARGSSHSATYEQYF. The CDR3 nucleotides are TGCAGTGCTAGAGGATCTTCACACAGCGCAACCTACGAGCAGTACTTC.

This clonotype occurred a few times. The rearrangement links TRBV7-9 to TRBJ1-6; unclear D gene. Germline V CDR1 and CDR2: SEHNR, FQNEAQ (reference sequence). Trimming shortened V by 3 bases and J by 5 bases, and 14 bases separated the two germline ends. CDR3 length equals 16 residues. The CDR3 DNA sequence: TGTGCCAGCAGCTTCTTAACGGCGGTGAATAATTCACCCCTCCACTTT. Protein sequence: CASSFLTAVNNSPLHF.

This clonotype was counted only a few times. V and J are TRBV29-1 and TRBJ2-7; D gene unclear. The CDR3 sequence is 12 residues long. Germline CDR1 reads SQVTM; CDR2 reads ANQGSEA. V shed 6 bases and J shed 6 bases, with 15 bases lying between them. In DNA, the CDR3 is TGCAGCGTCCGGGTGCCCTCAAGCGAGCAGTACTTC. As protein: CSVRVPSSEQYF.

The V and J genes are TRBV9 and TRBJ2-1, with D tentatively TRBD1 (5 bases). The CDR3 is made up of 16 amino acids. The V and J ends lost 2 bases and 5 bases respectively, with 17 bases between them. CDR1 is SGDLS, CDR2 YYNGEE, per germline. The CDR3 sequence is CASSVDATRGNNEQFF. DNA for the CDR3: TGTGCCAGCAGCGTTGATGCGACAAGGGGAAACAATGAGCAGTTCTTC.